The text below deals with one T cell receptor (beta chain). What it recognizes is unknown. These data come from a study of T-cell reconstitution after alpha-beta-depleted transplantation in children. Study results and limitations: The origin of alpha-beta T cells about two months after transplant was reportedly several hundred expanded graft clones. Newly generated T cells supplied most T-cell counts and diversity one year post-transplant. High day-60 TCRbeta diversity in some patients came from surviving recipient T cells and thymic progenitors.

The authors prepared the TCRbeta library with unique molecular identifiers. Using its own MiXCR run on the PCR reads, TCRdb lists one record per CDR3 protein. The sample lists 350,000 to 500,000 distinct CDR3 sequences; 43% were seen once. Sequencing was performed on PBMCs, taken before TCRalphabeta/CD19-depleted stem cell transplant. The TCR was taken from a girl aged 2-10 years with aplastic anemia, due to receive a stem cell transplant.

This CDR3 is CSARDSPSGSYEQYF. The CDR3 nucleotides are TGCAGTGCTAGAGATTCCCCTAGCGGGAGTTATGAGCAGTACTTC. The gene calls are TRBV20-1 and TRBJ2-7; 10 nucleotides align to TRBD2. This CDR3 region has 15 residues. The junction had 9 bases not matched to a gene; V was cut back by 0 bases and J by 7 bases. CDR1 DFQATT and CDR2 SNEGSKA come from the germline V gene (reference sequence).